This TCR beta chain was identified in a study of beta chain features in type 1 diabetes. Across the whole study: When patients were set against healthy donors, age, gender and cell yields were similar. Findings of the study overall: High TCR expression in some cells could lead to their over-representation in cDNA sequencing. A pattern of fewer insertions and more deletions at VDJ junctions was seen in type 1 diabetes patients.

Investigators reverse transcribed all isolated RNA, so they sequenced expressed TCRB transcripts. This table comes from immunoSEQ multiplex PCR, and its TCRdb copy is limited to in-frame clones, with some not included. The sample has about 370,000 clones, around 15% seen once. Germline V gene data show CDR1 as SGHNT and CDR2 as YYREEE (reference sequence). Losses at the gene ends were 2 bases for V and 7 bases for J; bases not matched to a gene: 17. This CDR3 region has 17 residues. Comments on this clone: As yet, its antigen is unknown.

The specimen was naive CD4+ T cells from blood. This receptor was taken from a young woman in good health. The chain uses TRBV5-4 and TRBJ2-7, with 8 bases aligning to TRBD2. The CDR3 region has the DNA TGTGCCAGCAGCTTACGTGCCCGGTTCAGCGGGAGAGTAGAGCAGTACTTC. Translating gives CASSLRARFSGRVEQYF.